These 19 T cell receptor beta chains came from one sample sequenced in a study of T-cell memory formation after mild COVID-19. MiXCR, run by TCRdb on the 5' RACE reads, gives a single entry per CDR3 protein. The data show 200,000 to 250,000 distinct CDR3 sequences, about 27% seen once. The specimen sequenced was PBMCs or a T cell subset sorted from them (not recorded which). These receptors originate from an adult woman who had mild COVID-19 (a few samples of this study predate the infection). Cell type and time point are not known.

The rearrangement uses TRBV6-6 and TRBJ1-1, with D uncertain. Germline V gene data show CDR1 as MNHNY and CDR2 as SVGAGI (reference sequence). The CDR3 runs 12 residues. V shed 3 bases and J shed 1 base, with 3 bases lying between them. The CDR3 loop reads CASSYQNTEAFF. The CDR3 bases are TGTGCCAGCAGTTATCAGAACACTGAAGCTTTCTTT.

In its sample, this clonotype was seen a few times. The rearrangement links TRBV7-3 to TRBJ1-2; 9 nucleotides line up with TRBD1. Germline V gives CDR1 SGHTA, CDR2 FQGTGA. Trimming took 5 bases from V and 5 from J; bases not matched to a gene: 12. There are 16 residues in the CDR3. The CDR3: CASSPGEGQGVYGYTF. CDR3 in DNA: TGTGCCAGCAGCCCCGGGGAGGGACAGGGAGTTTATGGCTACACCTTC.

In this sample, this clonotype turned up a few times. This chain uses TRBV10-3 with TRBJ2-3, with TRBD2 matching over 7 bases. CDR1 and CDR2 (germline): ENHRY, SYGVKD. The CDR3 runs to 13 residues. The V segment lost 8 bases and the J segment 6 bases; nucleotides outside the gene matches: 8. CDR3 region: CAIGLADEDTQYF. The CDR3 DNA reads TGTGCCATCGGGCTAGCGGACGAGGATACGCAGTATTTT.

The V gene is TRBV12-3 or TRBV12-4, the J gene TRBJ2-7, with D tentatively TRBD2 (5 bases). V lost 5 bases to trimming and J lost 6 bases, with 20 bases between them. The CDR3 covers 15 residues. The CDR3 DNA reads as TGTGCCAGCAGTCTCCAGACGGGGTTGTTTGGCGAGCAGTACTTC. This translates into CASSLQTGLFGEQYF.

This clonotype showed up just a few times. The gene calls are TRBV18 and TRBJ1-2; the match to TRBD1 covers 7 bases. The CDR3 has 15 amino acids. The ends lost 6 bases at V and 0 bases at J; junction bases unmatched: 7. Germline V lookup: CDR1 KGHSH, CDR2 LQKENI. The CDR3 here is CASSLNRGANYGYTF. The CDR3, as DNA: TGTGCCAGCTCGCTGAACAGGGGAGCTAACTATGGCTACACCTTC.

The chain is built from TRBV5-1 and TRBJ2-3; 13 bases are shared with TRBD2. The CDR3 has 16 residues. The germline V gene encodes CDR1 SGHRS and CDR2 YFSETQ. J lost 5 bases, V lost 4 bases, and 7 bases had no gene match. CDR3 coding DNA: TGCGCCAGCAGCAGTGGACTAGCGGGAGTTCTAGATACGCAGTATTTT. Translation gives CASSSGLAGVLDTQYF.

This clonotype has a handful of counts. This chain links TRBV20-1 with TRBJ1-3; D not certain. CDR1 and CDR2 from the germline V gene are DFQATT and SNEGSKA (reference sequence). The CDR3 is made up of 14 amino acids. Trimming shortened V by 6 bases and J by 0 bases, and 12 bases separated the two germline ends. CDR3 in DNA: TGCAGTGCCCGGATTTCTAACTCTGGAAACACCATATATTTT. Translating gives CSARISNSGNTIYF.

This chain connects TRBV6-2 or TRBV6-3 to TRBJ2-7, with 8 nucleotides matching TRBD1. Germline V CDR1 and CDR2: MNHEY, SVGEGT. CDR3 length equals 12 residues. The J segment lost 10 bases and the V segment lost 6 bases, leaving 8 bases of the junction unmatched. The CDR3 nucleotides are TGTGCCAGCAGGCGACAGGGGTTGGAACAGTACTTC. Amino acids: CASRRQGLEQYF.

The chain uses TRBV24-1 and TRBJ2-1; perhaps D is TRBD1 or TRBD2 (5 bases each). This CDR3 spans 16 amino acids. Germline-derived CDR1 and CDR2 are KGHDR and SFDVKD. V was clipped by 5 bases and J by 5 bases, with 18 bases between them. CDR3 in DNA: TGTGCCACCAGTGGAACACCGGGACGCACCGACAATGAGCAGTTCTTC. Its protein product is CATSGTPGRTDNEQFF.

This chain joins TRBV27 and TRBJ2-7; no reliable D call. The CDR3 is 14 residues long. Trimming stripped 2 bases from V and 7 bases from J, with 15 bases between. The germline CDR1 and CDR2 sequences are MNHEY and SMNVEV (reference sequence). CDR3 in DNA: TGTGCCAGCAGTTTAGGCTTTGCGAAGGATGAGCAGTACTTC. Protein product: CASSLGFAKDEQYF.

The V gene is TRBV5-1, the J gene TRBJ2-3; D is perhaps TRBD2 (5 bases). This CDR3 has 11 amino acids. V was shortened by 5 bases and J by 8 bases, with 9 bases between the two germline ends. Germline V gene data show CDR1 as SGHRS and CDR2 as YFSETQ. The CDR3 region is CASSSSGTQYF. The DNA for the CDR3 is TGCGCCAGCAGTTCCAGCGGTACGCAGTATTTT.

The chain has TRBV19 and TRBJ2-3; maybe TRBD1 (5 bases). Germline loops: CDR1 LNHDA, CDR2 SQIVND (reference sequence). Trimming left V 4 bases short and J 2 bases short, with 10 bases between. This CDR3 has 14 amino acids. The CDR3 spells CASSKKGYTDTQYF. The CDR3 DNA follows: TGTGCCAGTAGTAAGAAGGGGTACACAGATACGCAGTATTTT.

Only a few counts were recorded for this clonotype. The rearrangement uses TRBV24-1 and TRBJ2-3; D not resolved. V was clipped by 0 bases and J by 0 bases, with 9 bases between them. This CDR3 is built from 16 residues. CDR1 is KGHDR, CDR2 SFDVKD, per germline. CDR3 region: CATSDLGSHSTDTQYF. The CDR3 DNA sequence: TGTGCCACCAGTGATTTGGGAAGCCACAGCACAGATACGCAGTATTTT.

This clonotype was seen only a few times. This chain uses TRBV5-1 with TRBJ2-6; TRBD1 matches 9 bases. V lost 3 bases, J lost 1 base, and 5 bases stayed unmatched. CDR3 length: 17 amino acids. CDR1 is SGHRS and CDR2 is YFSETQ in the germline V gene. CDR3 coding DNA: TGCGCCAGCAGCTCGCCCGGGACAGGGTCTGGGGCCAACGTCCTGACTTTC. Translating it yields CASSSPGTGSGANVLTF.

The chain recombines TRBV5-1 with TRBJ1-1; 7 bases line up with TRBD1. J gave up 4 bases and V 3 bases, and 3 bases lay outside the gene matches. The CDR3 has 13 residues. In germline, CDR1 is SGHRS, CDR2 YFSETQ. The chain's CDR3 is CASSSTGATEAFF. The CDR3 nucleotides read TGCGCCAGCAGCTCCACAGGGGCCACTGAAGCTTTCTTT.

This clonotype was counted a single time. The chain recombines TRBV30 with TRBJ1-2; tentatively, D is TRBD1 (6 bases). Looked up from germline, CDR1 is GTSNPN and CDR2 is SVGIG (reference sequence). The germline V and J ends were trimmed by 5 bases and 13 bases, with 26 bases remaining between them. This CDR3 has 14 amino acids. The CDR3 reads CAWLAYRDLRGCTF. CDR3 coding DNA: TGTGCCTGGCTTGCGTACCGGGACCTTAGGGGGTGCACCTTC.

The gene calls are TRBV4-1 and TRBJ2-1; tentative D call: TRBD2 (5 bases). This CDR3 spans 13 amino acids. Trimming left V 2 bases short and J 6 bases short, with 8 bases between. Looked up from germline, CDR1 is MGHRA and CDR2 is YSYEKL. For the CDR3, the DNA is TGCGCCAGCAGCCAAAGCAGCGGCAATGAGCAGTTCTTC. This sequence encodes CASSQSSGNEQFF.

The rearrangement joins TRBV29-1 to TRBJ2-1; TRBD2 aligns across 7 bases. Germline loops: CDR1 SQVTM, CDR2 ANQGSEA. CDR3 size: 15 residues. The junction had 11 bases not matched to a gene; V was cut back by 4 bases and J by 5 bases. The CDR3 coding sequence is TGCAGCGTTGTGAATCAAGGGAGGGACCACAATGAGCAGTTCTTC. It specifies CSVVNQGRDHNEQFF.

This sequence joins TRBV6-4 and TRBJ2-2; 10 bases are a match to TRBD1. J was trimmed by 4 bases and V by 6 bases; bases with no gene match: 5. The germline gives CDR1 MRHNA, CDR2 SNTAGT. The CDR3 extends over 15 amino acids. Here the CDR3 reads CASSSGTGATGELFF. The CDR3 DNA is TGTGCCAGCAGCTCCGGGACAGGGGCCACCGGGGAGCTGTTTTTT.